Presented here are 28 T cell receptor beta chains from one specimen sequenced in a study of shared clonotypes between healthy human individuals. Here immunoSEQ multiplex PCR was the method, and the copy in TCRdb shows in-frame clones only, minus some. Of around 700,000 clones listed, 72% are singletons. Sequencing used memory CD4+ T cells sorted from blood. Subset indicated: CD45RA-negative fraction. Receptors were obtained from a woman in her 30s in good health.

V and J are TRBV5-4 and TRBJ2-1; 8 bases line up with TRBD2. The CDR3 loop spans 16 amino acids. V lost 6 bases and J lost 8; bases outside the gene matches: 16. The germline CDR1 and CDR2 sequences are SGHNT and YYREEE (reference sequence). CDR3 sequence (DNA): TGTGCCAGCAACCCTTCCGGGACTAGGGGGTGGGATGAGCAGTTCTTC. Translated, it gives CASNPSGTRGWDEQFF.

The CDR3 nucleotides read TGTGCCTGGAGGACAGGGGGGTTGACTGAAGCTTTCTTT. This encodes CAWRTGGLTEAFF. The chain uses TRBV30 and TRBJ1-1, with TRBD1 matching over 9 bases. The CDR3 covers 13 residues. Trimming removed 3 bases from V and 5 bases from J; junction bases left unmatched: 4. CDR1 and CDR2 (germline): GTSNPN, SVGIG (reference sequence).

CDR3 DNA: TGCGCCAGCAGCTTGGCCTCGGGGACTAGCGGCACCGGGGAGCTGTTTTTT. This codes for CASSLASGTSGTGELFF. V gene TRBV5-1 combines with J gene TRBJ2-2; 11 bases map to TRBD2. Germline assignment: CDR1 SGHRS and CDR2 YFSETQ. The CDR3 sequence is 17 residues long. Trimming removed 0 bases from V and 4 bases from J; junction bases left unmatched: 5.

The chain has TRBV5-4 and TRBJ1-4; D call uncertain. The germline gives CDR1 SGHNT, CDR2 YYREEE (reference sequence). V was cut by 0 bases and J by 8 bases, with 8 bases left in between. CDR3 length equals 13 residues. The CDR3 coding sequence is TGTGCCAGCAGCTTGGGACAAGAGGAAAAACTGTTTTTT. Translation: CASSLGQEEKLFF. Variable domain in full (rest from reference TRBV5-4 and TRBJ1-4): ETGVTQSPTHLIKTRGQQVTLRCSSQSGHNTVSWYQQALGQGPQFIFQYYREEENGRGNFPPRFSGLQFPNYSSELNVNALELDDSALYLCASSLGQEEKLFFGSGTQLSVL.

This clone turned up a few times. The chain links TRBV7-2 to TRBJ2-6; 8 bases match TRBD1. Germline V gene sequence: CDR1 SGHTA, CDR2 FQGNSA. This CDR3 comprises 14 residues. The V gene end was trimmed by 10 bases and the J gene end by 4 bases; junction bases not matched to a gene: 6. The chain's CDR3 is CAKETGAGANVLTF. In nucleotides, the CDR3 is TGTGCCAAGGAGACAGGGGCGGGGGCCAACGTCCTGACTTTC. Looking up the rest from reference TRBV7-2 and TRBJ2-6 gives the full variable domain: GAGVSQSPSNKVTEKGKDVELRCDPISGHTALYWYRQSLGQGLEFLIYFQGNSAPDKSGLPSDRFSAERTGGSVSTLTIQRTQQEDSAVYLCAKETGAGANVLTFGAGSRLTVL.

The chain recombines TRBV7-8 with TRBJ2-5; D not resolved. The DNA matches TRBJ2-7 better at its end, which makes the J call doubtful. Germline CDR1 SGHVS, CDR2 FQNEAQ. The CDR3 has 12 amino acids. The CDR3 region has the DNA TGTGCCAGCAGCTTGCGACCCTACGAGCAGTACTTC. Translated: CASSLRPYEQYF.

As regards this clone: This CDR3 is also generated by other DNA sequences in the sample. The J gene is TRBJ2-1, the V gene TRBV5-1; TRBD2 agrees at 10 bases. Germline V gene data show CDR1 as SGHRS and CDR2 as YFSETQ. The CDR3 contains 14 residues. Trimming took 4 bases from V and 5 from J; bases not matched to a gene: 3. CDR3 DNA: TGCGCCAGCAGCCCAGGGACTAGCGACAATGAGCAGTTCTTC. Protein sequence: CASSPGTSDNEQFF.

The genes are TRBV11-2 and TRBJ2-7; D unresolved. Trimming cost V 5 bases and J 7 bases, with 21 bases left between them. The CDR3 runs to 15 residues. Per germline, CDR1 SGHAT and CDR2 FQNNGV. Here the CDR3 reads CASSPRPGVIVEQYF. The CDR3 nucleotides are TGTGCCAGCAGCCCGCGGCCAGGAGTAATTGTGGAGCAGTACTTC.

This chain's CDR3 is CASSQGRTGSNEKLFF. In DNA, the CDR3 is TGTGCCAGCAGCCAAGGACGGACAGGGAGTAATGAAAAACTGTTTTTT. The chain couples TRBV4-2 to TRBJ1-4; TRBD1 matches 8 bases. The CDR3 loop spans 16 amino acids. Germline values: CDR1 LGHNA, CDR2 YNFKEQ. Unmatched junction bases numbered 5, after V lost 1 base and J lost 4 bases.

This chain joins TRBV19 and TRBJ2-1; 8 bases line up with TRBD1. Germline CDR1 reads LNHDA; CDR2 reads SQIVND (reference sequence). J gave up 8 bases and V 2 bases, and 5 bases lay outside the gene matches. This CDR3 is 14 amino acids long. CDR3 in amino acids: CASSILAGGYEQFF. CDR3 bases: TGTGCCAGTAGTATACTGGCAGGGGGCTATGAGCAGTTCTTC.

The chain couples TRBV4-2 to TRBJ1-2; a weak D match, TRBD1 (5 bases). The CDR3 length is 19 residues. V was shortened by 1 base and J by 4 bases, with 25 bases between the two germline ends. Germline CDR1 is LGHNA and CDR2 is YNFKEQ. CDR3: CASSQVVILRDRWSYGYTF. The DNA for the CDR3 is TGTGCCAGCAGCCAAGTTGTAATCCTCAGGGACCGATGGAGCTATGGCTACACCTTC.

In its sample, this clone was seen a few times. Here the CDR3 reads CASRYSGSTDTQYF. CDR3 coding DNA: TGTGCCAGCAGATATTCCGGCTCTACAGATACGCAGTATTTT. The V and J genes are TRBV7-7 and TRBJ2-3; D gene ambiguous. The CDR3 has 14 residues. Trimming took off 6 bases at V and 3 bases at J, with 13 bases between the two ends. CDR1 is SSHAT, CDR2 FNYEAQ, per germline (reference sequence).

The rearrangement links TRBV5-1 to TRBJ1-5; D remains ambiguous. CDR3 length: 14 amino acids. Trimming took 1 base from V and 5 from J, leaving 10 bases between them. Germline V gene lookup returns CDR1 SGHRS and CDR2 YFSETQ. The DNA of the CDR3 is TGCGCCAGCAGCTTGAAGTTCGGGGATCAGCCCCAGCATTTT. This translates into CASSLKFGDQPQHF.

The chain has TRBV5-4 and TRBJ1-5, with a weak D call TRBD1 (6 bases). CDR1 and CDR2 from the germline V gene are SGHNT and YYREEE (reference sequence). V was clipped by 1 base and J by 5 bases, with 10 bases between them. This CDR3 contains 14 residues. DNA for the CDR3: TGTGCCAGCAGCTTGAAGGGGGGGCATCAGCCCCAGCATTTT. This encodes CASSLKGGHQPQHF.

The CDR3 sequence: CAGRKTRNEKLFF. DNA of the CDR3: TGTGCCGGTAGAAAAACCAGGAATGAAAAACTGTTTTTT. The rearrangement links TRBV30 to TRBJ1-4; D call uncertain. The CDR3 is 13 amino acids. Between the trimmed V and J ends, which lost 8 bases and 5 bases, there was a span of 15 bases. In germline, CDR1 is GTSNPN, CDR2 SVGIG (reference sequence).

Concerning this clone: At the DNA level, this CDR3 is encoded by other sequences in the same sample as well. This chain links TRBV28 with TRBJ2-7; perhaps TRBD1 as D (6 bases). The CDR3 extends over 12 amino acids. The V and J ends lost 5 bases and 4 bases respectively, with 9 bases between them. Germline V CDR1 and CDR2: MDHEN, SYDVKM. CDR3 DNA: TGTGCCAGCAGTGTCCAGGGGTACGAGCAGTACTTC. Encoded protein: CASSVQGYEQYF.

The rearrangement joins TRBV28 to TRBJ1-5; D ambiguous. The CDR3 length is 15 residues. The germline V gene has CDR1 MDHEN and CDR2 SYDVKM. The germline V and J ends were trimmed by 6 bases and 5 bases, with 17 bases remaining between them. The CDR3 loop is CASSRSSSGDQPQHF. The CDR3 bases are TGTGCCAGCAGCCGCTCGTCTAGTGGTGATCAGCCCCAGCATTTT.

The chain joins TRBV7-6 to TRBJ2-5; D gene unclear. This CDR3 spans 13 amino acids. Germline assignment: CDR1 SGHVS and CDR2 FNYEAQ. Deletions cut 3 bases from V and 5 bases from J, with 10 bases between. The CDR3 loop reads CASSFDWKETQYF. The CDR3 coding sequence is TGTGCCAGCAGCTTCGATTGGAAGGAGACCCAGTACTTC. Using reference TRBV7-6 and TRBJ2-5 for the parts outside the CDR3, the full variable domain is GAGVSQSPRYKVTKRGQDVALRCDPISGHVSLYWYRQALGQGPEFLTYFNYEAQQDKSGLPNDRFSAERPEGSISTLTIQRTEQRDSAMYRCASSFDWKETQYFGPGTRLLVL.

V is TRBV10-3 and J is TRBJ1-2; D gene unclear. Germline CDR1 reads ENHRY; CDR2 reads SYGVKD. Trimming removed 3 bases from V and 1 base from J, with 12 bases in between. The CDR3 runs to 15 residues. DNA of the CDR3: TGTGCCATCAGTGACTTGGCAGCCTTTAACTATGGCTACACCTTC. Translation: CAISDLAAFNYGYTF.

The chain has TRBV25-1 and TRBJ2-2; 10 nucleotides align to TRBD1. Germline loops: CDR1 MGHDK, CDR2 SYGVNS. J was trimmed by 2 bases and V by 6 bases; bases with no gene match: 6. CDR3 length: 16 residues. CDR3 nucleotides: TGTGCCAGCAGCCAGACAGGGGGCCTCAACACCGGGGAGCTGTTTTTT. Translation: CASSQTGGLNTGELFF.

DNA for the CDR3: TGTGCCAGCGGCCAGCTGGTTTTAGTGGCAGATACGCAGTATTTT. Encoded protein: CASGQLVLVADTQYF. The V gene is TRBV7-2, the J gene TRBJ2-3; D not certain. Germline V gene data show CDR1 as SGHTA and CDR2 as FQGNSA. The length of the CDR3 is 15 residues. The V end lost 8 bases, the J end lost 4 bases, and 19 bases lay between the germline ends. Based on the CDR3 plus reference TRBV7-2 and TRBJ2-3, the full variable domain is GAGVSQSPSNKVTEKGKDVELRCDPISGHTALYWYRQSLGQGLEFLIYFQGNSAPDKSGLPSDRFSAERTGGSVSTLTIQRTQQEDSAVYLCASGQLVLVADTQYFGPGTRLTVL.

V is TRBV28 and J is TRBJ2-7; TRBD2 aligns across 9 bases. The ends lost 5 bases at V and 6 bases at J; junction bases unmatched: 8. The V gene's germline CDR1 is MDHEN and CDR2 SYDVKM. The length of the CDR3 is 14 residues. The CDR3 loop is CASSKDSGRLEQYF. Here the CDR3 DNA reads TGTGCCAGCAGTAAGGATAGCGGGAGACTCGAGCAGTACTTC.

The CDR3 spells CASSFTGTGGHTQYF. In DNA, the CDR3 is TGTGCCAGCAGCTTTACCGGGACAGGGGGACATACGCAGTATTTT. The chain uses TRBV7-2 and TRBJ2-3; 11 bases agree with TRBD1. J was trimmed by 7 bases and V by 3 bases; bases with no gene match: 6. This CDR3 contains 15 residues. Germline values: CDR1 SGHTA, CDR2 FQGNSA. Combining the CDR3 with reference TRBV7-2 and TRBJ2-3 gives the whole variable domain GAGVSQSPSNKVTEKGKDVELRCDPISGHTALYWYRQSLGQGLEFLIYFQGNSAPDKSGLPSDRFSAERTGGSVSTLTIQRTQQEDSAVYLCASSFTGTGGHTQYFGPGTRLTVL.

The rearrangement joins TRBV9 to TRBJ2-3; a weak D match, TRBD1 (5 bases). CDR1 and CDR2 (germline): SGDLS, YYNGEE. The CDR3 is made up of 14 amino acids. Trimming shortened V by 9 bases and J by 2 bases, and 16 bases separated the two germline ends. CDR3 sequence: CATSGRSNTDTQYF. In DNA form, the CDR3 reads TGTGCCACCTCAGGGCGGTCCAACACAGATACGCAGTATTTT.

The V call is TRBV27, the J call TRBJ2-7; D is unresolved. CDR3 length equals 15 residues. V shed 3 bases and J shed 2 bases, with 14 bases lying between them. CDR1 and CDR2 from the germline V gene are MNHEY and SMNVEV (reference sequence). The chain's CDR3 is CASSLVGSPTYEQYF. CDR3 sequence (DNA): TGTGCCAGCAGTTTGGTCGGCAGCCCAACCTACGAGCAGTACTTC.

The chain recombines TRBV19 with TRBJ1-4; TRBD1 matches at 9 bases. Trimming took 6 bases from V and 5 from J; bases not matched to a gene: 10. Germline V gene sequence: CDR1 LNHDA, CDR2 SQIVND (reference sequence). This CDR3 comprises 16 residues. The CDR3 reads CASSVQGAGRNEKLFF. CDR3 nucleotides: TGTGCCAGTAGCGTACAGGGGGCAGGCCGAAATGAAAAACTGTTTTTT.

This rearrangement joins TRBV6-5 to TRBJ2-7; either TRBD1 or TRBD2 may supply D (6 bases each). V lost 5 bases and J lost 0, with 14 bases in between. Germline V gene sequence: CDR1 MNHEY, CDR2 SVGAGI. This CDR3 is 15 amino acids long. CDR3 sequence: CASSPHRDSSYEQYF. DNA of the CDR3: TGTGCCAGCAGTCCCCACAGGGACTCCTCCTACGAGCAGTACTTC.

The chain uses TRBV4-1 and TRBJ2-6; a possible D gene is TRBD2 (7 bases). The ends were cut back, 0 bases at V and 0 bases at J, with 12 bases in the middle. This CDR3 spans 18 amino acids. CDR1 is MGHRA, CDR2 YSYEKL, per germline. The CDR3, as DNA: TGCGCCAGCAGCCAAGAAGGGGGGGCTAGCTCTGGGGCCAACGTCCTGACTTTC. It specifies CASSQEGGASSGANVLTF.